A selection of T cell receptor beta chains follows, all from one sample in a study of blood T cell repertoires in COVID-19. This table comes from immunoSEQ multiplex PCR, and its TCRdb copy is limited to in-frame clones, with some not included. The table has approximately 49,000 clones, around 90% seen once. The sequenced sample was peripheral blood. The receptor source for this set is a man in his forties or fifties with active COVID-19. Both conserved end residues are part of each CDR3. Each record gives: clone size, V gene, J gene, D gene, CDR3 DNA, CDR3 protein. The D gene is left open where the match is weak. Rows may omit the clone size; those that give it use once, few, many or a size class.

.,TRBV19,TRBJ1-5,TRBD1,TGTGCCAGTAGTACGACAGGGCCACCTCAGCCCCAGCATTTT,CASSTTGPPQPQHF
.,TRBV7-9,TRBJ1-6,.,TGTGCCAGCAGCTTAGAACAGTATAATTCACCCCTCCACTTT,CASSLEQYNSPLHF
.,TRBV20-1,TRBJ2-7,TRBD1,TGCAGTGCTAGTCCTAGTCCGACAGGGGCCTACGAGCAGTACTTC,CSASPSPTGAYEQYF
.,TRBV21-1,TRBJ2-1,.,TGTGCCAGCAGCATGAGTGTAGAGACAGTCAATGAGCAGTTCTTC,CASSMSVETVNEQFF
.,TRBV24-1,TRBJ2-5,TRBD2,TGTGCCACCAGCAAAGGAGCTAGCGGGGGGGGAGAGACCCAGTACTTC,CATSKGASGGGETQYF
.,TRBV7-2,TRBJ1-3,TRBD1,TGTGCCAGCAGAGAGGGACAGGGGAGGTCTGGAAACACCATATATTTT,CASREGQGRSGNTIYF
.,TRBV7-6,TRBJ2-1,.,TGTGCCAGCAGCTTAGACGGGAGTTCCTACAATGAGCAGTTCTTC,CASSLDGSSYNEQFF
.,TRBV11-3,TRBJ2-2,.,TGTGCCAGCAGCTTAGACCCGGCCGGGGAGCTGTTTTTT,CASSLDPAGELFF
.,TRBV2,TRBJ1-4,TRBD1,TGTGCCACCAATGACAGGGGGCGGAATGAAAAACTGTTTTTT,CATNDRGRNEKLFF
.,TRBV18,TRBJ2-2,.,TGTGCCAGCTCACACTACACCGGGGAGCTGTTTTTT,CASSHYTGELFF
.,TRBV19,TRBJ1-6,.,TGTGCCAGTCAAAGGGGGGGCGCTCCCTATAATTCACCCCTCCACTTT,CASQRGGAPYNSPLHF
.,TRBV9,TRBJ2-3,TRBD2,TGTGCCAGCAGCGTAGGGCTAGCGGGAGTAGGCACAGATACGCAGTATTTT,CASSVGLAGVGTDTQYF
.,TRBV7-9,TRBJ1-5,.,TGTGCCAGCAGCTTAGGGGGGGGTCAGCCCCAGCATTTT,CASSLGGGQPQHF
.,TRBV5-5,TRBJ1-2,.,TGTGCCAGCAGCGGAACAAGGGGGTGGGATGGCTACACCTTC,CASSGTRGWDGYTF
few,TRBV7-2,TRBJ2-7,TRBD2,TGTGCCAGCAGCTTAGAGCCAGGACGGGGGGAGTACGAGCAGTACTTC,CASSLEPGRGEYEQYF
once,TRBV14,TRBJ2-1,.,TGTGCCAGCAGCCAAGCCAGGGCAATCCCCAATGAGCAGTTCTTC,CASSQARAIPNEQFF
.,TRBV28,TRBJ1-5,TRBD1,TGTGCCAGCAGATACGACAGGGCTCTTCAGCCCCAGCATTTT,CASRYDRALQPQHF
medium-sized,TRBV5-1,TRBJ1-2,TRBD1,TGCGCCAGCAGCTTGGCCGGGACAGGGGGAGGCTACACCTTC,CASSLAGTGGGYTF
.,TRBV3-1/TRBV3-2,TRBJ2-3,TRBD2,TGTGCCAGCAGCCTTAACCCTAGCGGGAGCACAGATACGCAGTATTTT,CASSLNPSGSTDTQYF
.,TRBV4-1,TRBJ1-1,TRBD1,TGCGCCAGCAGCCAAGAGGGGACAGGGGGTTTTTACACTGAAGCTTTCTTT,CASSQEGTGGFYTEAFF
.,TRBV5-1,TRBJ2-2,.,TGCGCCAGCAGCTCCCGGGACTTGGGATCCGGGGAGCTGTTTTTT,CASSSRDLGSGELFF
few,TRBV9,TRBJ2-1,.,TGTGCCAGCAGCCCCCCCAACAATGAGCAGTTCTTC,CASSPPNNEQFF
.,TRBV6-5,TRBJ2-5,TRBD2,TGTGCCAGCAGGACCGGGGGGACCCAAGAGACCCAGTACTTC,CASRTGGTQETQYF
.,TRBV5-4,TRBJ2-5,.,TGTGCCAGCAGCTTACAGATCTCCGCGGGGACCCAGTACTTC,CASSLQISAGTQYF
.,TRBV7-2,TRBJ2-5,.,TGTGCCAGCAGCGACCTTCACAGGGTAGGGGAAGAGACCCAGTACTTC,CASSDLHRVGEETQYF
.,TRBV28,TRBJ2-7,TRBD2,TGTGCCAGCAGGGGGAGCGGGGGGATGAGTGAGCAGTACTTC,CASRGSGGMSEQYF
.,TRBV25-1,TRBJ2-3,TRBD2,TGTGCCAGCAGTGTGCTGCGGGGGGCCGGAGATACGCAGTATTTT,CASSVLRGAGDTQYF
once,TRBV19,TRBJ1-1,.,TGTGCCAGTCGTGGCCCACAGGGTAGGTACACTGAAGCTTTCTTT,CASRGPQGRYTEAFF
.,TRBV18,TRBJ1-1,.,TGTGCCAGCTCATCCTACAGGGAGGAAGCTTTCTTT,CASSSYREEAFF
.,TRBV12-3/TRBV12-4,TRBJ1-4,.,TGTGCCAGCAGTTTGGTCAGTTGGGAAAAACTGTTTTTT,CASSLVSWEKLFF
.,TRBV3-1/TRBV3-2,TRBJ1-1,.,TGTGCCAGCAGCCAAGGTGTTCAGGAAGCTTTCTTT,CASSQGVQEAFF
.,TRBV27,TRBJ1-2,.,TGTGCCAGCAGTTTAGGGGGCAACTATGGCTACACCTTC,CASSLGGNYGYTF
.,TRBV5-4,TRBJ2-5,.,TGTGCCAGCAGCCCCCGGGGAGTCCAAGAGACCCAGTACTTC,CASSPRGVQETQYF
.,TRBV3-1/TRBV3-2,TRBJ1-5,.,TGTGCCAGCAGCCGAGGTCCAGGGGTTGGGGGCAATCAGCCCCAGCATTTT,CASSRGPGVGGNQPQHF
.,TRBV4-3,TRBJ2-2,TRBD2,TGCGCCAGCAGCCGAAATAGCGGGATCACCGGGGAGCTGTTTTTT,CASSRNSGITGELFF
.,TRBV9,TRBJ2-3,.,TGTGCCAGCAGCGTAGGAGTCCCAGATACGCAGTATTTT,CASSVGVPDTQYF
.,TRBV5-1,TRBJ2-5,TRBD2,TGCGCCAGCAGGTCATCCGGGACTAGCCCCTCGGAGACCCAGTACTTC,CASRSSGTSPSETQYF
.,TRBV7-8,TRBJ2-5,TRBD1,TGTGCCAGCAGCTTAGGGACAGGGTACGGGGAGACCCAGTACTTC,CASSLGTGYGETQYF
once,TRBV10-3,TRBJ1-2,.,TGTGCCATCAGTGAGGCAGCGCACTATGGCTACACCTTC,CAISEAAHYGYTF
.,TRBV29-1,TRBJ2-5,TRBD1,TGCAGCGTTGAAATGCGCGACAGGGGGCGACTATTGGGACAAGAGACCCAGTACTTC,CSVEMRDRGRLLGQETQYF
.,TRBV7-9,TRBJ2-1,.,TGTGCCAGCAGCCTATCCGAGGGAACCTTCTACAATGAGCAGTTCTTC,CASSLSEGTFYNEQFF
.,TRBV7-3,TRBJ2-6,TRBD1,TGTGCCAGCAGCCTAACAGGGGGCGCTGGGGCCAACGTCCTGACTTTC,CASSLTGGAGANVLTF